A single sample gave rise to the 6 T cell receptor beta chains below, sequenced in a study of blood T cell repertoires in COVID-19. Clones were sequenced by immunoSEQ multiplex PCR, and TCRdb holds only the in-frame ones, with some missing. The sample records some 160,000 clones, about four fifths being singletons. The sample consisted of peripheral blood. Receptor source: a woman aged 80 or over with acute or convalescent COVID-19.

For the CDR3, the DNA is TGTGCCAGCAGCCCGGGACAGGGGTCGAGCGAGCAGTACTTC. This translates into CASSPGQGSSEQYF. This chain links TRBV7-2 with TRBJ2-7; 10 bases agree with TRBD1. Germline CDR1 and CDR2: SGHTA and FQGNSA. V lost 5 bases to trimming and J lost 6 bases; unmatched junction nucleotides: 7. The CDR3 consists of 14 residues.

The chain employs TRBV30 and TRBJ1-6; TRBD1 might be the D (5 bases). Germline V gene data show CDR1 as GTSNPN and CDR2 as SVGIG (reference sequence). CDR3 length: 13 residues. V was cut by 1 base and J by 9 bases, with 10 bases left in between. CDR3 bases: TGTGCCTGGAGTGACTATCAGGGTTCACCCCTCCACTTT. Translated: CAWSDYQGSPLHF.

The rearrangement joins TRBV5-1 to TRBJ2-3, with D maybe TRBD2 (7 bases). V shed 4 bases and J shed 3 bases, with 15 bases lying between them. Germline CDR1 reads SGHRS; CDR2 reads YFSETQ. This CDR3 contains 15 residues. The DNA of the CDR3 is TGCGCCAGCAGCGGCGGGGGCCCCAGGACAGATACGCAGTATTTT. It specifies CASSGGGPRTDTQYF.

The chain employs TRBV5-4 and TRBJ2-2, with 8 bases lining up with TRBD2. The V segment lost 4 bases and the J segment 3 bases; nucleotides outside the gene matches: 5. In germline, CDR1 is SGHNT, CDR2 YYREEE (reference sequence). The CDR3 is made up of 15 amino acids. The CDR3 sequence: CASSPSGSDTGELFF. The DNA for the CDR3 is TGTGCCAGCAGCCCCAGCGGGAGTGACACCGGGGAGCTGTTTTTT.

The CDR3 nucleotides read TGTGCCAGCAGCGCTCCGGGACTAGCTTTCTCAGATACGCAGTATTTT. This sequence encodes CASSAPGLAFSDTQYF. The genes are TRBV7-9 and TRBJ2-3, with 9 bases matching TRBD2. Unmatched junction bases numbered 10, after V lost 5 bases and J lost 4 bases. The CDR3 has 16 residues. The germline V gene has CDR1 SEHNR and CDR2 FQNEAQ (reference sequence). Based on the CDR3 plus reference TRBV7-9 and TRBJ2-3, the full variable domain is DTGVSQNPRHKITKRGQNVTFRCDPISEHNRLYWYRQTLGQGPEFLTYFQNEAQLEKSRLLSDRFSAERPKGSFSTLEIQRTEQGDSAMYLCASSAPGLAFSDTQYFGPGTRLTVL.

The genes are TRBV28 and TRBJ2-7; D might be TRBD1 (6 bases). The CDR3 spans 17 residues. The V end was cut by 2 bases, the J end by 3 bases, with 20 bases between. Germline V gives CDR1 MDHEN, CDR2 SYDVKM. The CDR3 region has the DNA TGTGCCAGCAGTTTACTATCTCCCAGGGGAGTCTTCTACGAGCAGTACTTC. Its protein product is CASSLLSPRGVFYEQYF. Together with reference TRBV28 and TRBJ2-7, the CDR3 gives the full variable domain: DVKVTQSSRYLVKRTGEKVFLECVQDMDHENMFWYRQDPGLGLRLIYFSYDVKMKEKGDIPEGYSVSREKKERFSLILESASTNQTSMYLCASSLLSPRGVFYEQYFGPGTRLTVT.